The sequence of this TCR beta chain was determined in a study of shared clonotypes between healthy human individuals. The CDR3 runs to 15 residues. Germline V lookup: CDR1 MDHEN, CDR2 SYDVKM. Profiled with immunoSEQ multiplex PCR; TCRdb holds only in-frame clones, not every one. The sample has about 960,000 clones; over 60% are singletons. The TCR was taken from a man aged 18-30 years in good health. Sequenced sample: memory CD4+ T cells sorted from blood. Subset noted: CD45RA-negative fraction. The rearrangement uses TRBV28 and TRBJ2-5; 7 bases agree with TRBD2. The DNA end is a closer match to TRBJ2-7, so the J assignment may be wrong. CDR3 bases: TGTGCCAGCAGTCAGCCCGGGGGGAGCTCCTACGAGCAGTACTTC. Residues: CASSQPGGSSYEQYF.